The 6 T cell receptor beta chains below were found in one sample sequenced in a study of blood T cell repertoires in COVID-19. Repertoires were generated with immunoSEQ multiplex PCR, while TCRdb's copy carries only in-frame clones and drops some. Of 300,000 to 400,000 clones listed, around 84% are singletons. Sequencing used peripheral blood. The source is a human donor in a cohort sampled during active COVID-19.

The rearrangement links TRBV6-1 to TRBJ1-4, with 8 bases that match TRBD1. Trimming cost V 3 bases and J 5 bases; bases outside gene matches: 8. There are 16 residues in the CDR3. In germline, CDR1 is MNHNS, CDR2 SASEGT. The CDR3 is CASSDRRQGPNEKLFF. DNA of the CDR3: TGTGCCAGCAGTGATCGCCGACAGGGGCCAAATGAAAAACTGTTTTTT.

This chain joins TRBV28 and TRBJ2-3; maybe TRBD2 (6 bases). V lost 2 bases, J lost 1 base, and 13 bases lay in between. The CDR3 is 16 residues long. Looked up from germline, CDR1 is MDHEN and CDR2 is SYDVKM. CDR3 amino acids: CASSLTGDGGTDTQYF. CDR3 in DNA: TGTGCCAGCAGTTTAACGGGAGATGGAGGCACAGATACGCAGTATTTT.

The V gene is TRBV7-8, the J gene TRBJ2-1; 9 bases map to TRBD1. There are 17 residues in the CDR3. CDR1 is SGHVS and CDR2 is FQNEAQ in the germline V gene. V shed 4 bases and J 9 bases; nucleotides not matched to a gene: 16. The CDR3 DNA reads TGTGCCAGCAGCTCCCGGCCGGGGACAGGGTCAGTGGCTGAGCAGTTCTTC. This sequence encodes CASSSRPGTGSVAEQFF.

The chain recombines TRBV5-1 with TRBJ2-5; the match to TRBD1 covers 8 bases. The CDR3 covers 15 residues. With V trimmed by 0 bases and J by 5 bases, 6 bases remained unmatched. CDR1 SGHRS and CDR2 YFSETQ come from the germline V gene. This CDR3 is CASSLGRGRFETQYF. The DNA for the CDR3 is TGCGCCAGCAGCTTGGGCAGGGGGCGATTTGAGACCCAGTACTTC.

The CDR3 region has the DNA TGTGCCAGCAGCGATCGTTCAGCGGGGAACACAGATACGCAGTATTTT. The encoded protein is CASSDRSAGNTDTQYF. The chain joins TRBV2 to TRBJ2-3; 7 positions match TRBD2. Germline V gene lookup returns CDR1 SNHLY and CDR2 FYNNEI. J was trimmed by 2 bases and V by 6 bases; bases with no gene match: 11. CDR3 size: 16 residues.

V is TRBV7-8 and J is TRBJ1-3, with 10 positions matching TRBD1. The trim removed 1 base at V and 8 bases at J, leaving 8 bases unmatched. The CDR3 runs 16 residues. Germline loops: CDR1 SGHVS, CDR2 FQNEAQ. The CDR3 region is CASSLVLGQGGHTIYF. DNA of the CDR3: TGTGCCAGCAGCTTAGTTCTAGGACAGGGGGGACACACCATATATTTT.